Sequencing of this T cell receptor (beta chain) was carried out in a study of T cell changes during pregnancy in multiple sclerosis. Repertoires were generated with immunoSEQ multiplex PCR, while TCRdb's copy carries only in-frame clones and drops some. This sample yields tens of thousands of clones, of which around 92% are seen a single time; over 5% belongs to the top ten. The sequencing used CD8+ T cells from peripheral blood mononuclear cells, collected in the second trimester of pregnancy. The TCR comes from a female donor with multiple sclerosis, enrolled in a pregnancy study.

DNA of the CDR3: TGTGCCAGCAGCTTTAGCGGGGGGGCGAGCGAGCAGTACTTC. This encodes CASSFSGGASEQYF. The V and J genes are TRBV5-4 and TRBJ2-7; the match to TRBD2 covers 11 bases. In germline, CDR1 is SGHNT, CDR2 YYREEE (reference sequence). V trimming: 2 bases; J trimming: 6 bases; junction bases outside the gene matches: 4. CDR3 size: 14 residues.